This T cell receptor beta chain is from a study of blood T cell repertoires in COVID-19. Overall study context: Sources were T cells, B-cell-depleted T cells, or PBMCs; the material itself was cDNA or gDNA.

Source study methods: Estimated nucleated cell counts came from reference gene primer amplification. Repertoires were generated with immunoSEQ multiplex PCR, while TCRdb's copy carries only in-frame clones and drops some. The V and J calls and clone size come from that table; D and trimming were worked out from the DNA. Among roughly 31,000 clones listed, almost 90% were seen once. The sample taken for sequencing was peripheral blood. This receptor was taken from a man in his 60s with active COVID-19.

CDR3 residues: CASSLVGQGGEQYF. DNA of the CDR3: TGCGCCAGCAGCTTGGTCGGACAGGGCGGCGAGCAGTACTTC. V usage is TRBV5-1 and J usage is TRBJ2-7, with 8 bases matching TRBD1. This CDR3 comprises 14 residues. The V gene end was trimmed by 0 bases and the J gene end by 6 bases; junction bases not matched to a gene: 5. Germline assignment: CDR1 SGHRS and CDR2 YFSETQ.